This T cell receptor (beta chain) was profiled in a study of technical replicates of blood from a handful of donors. V was pared by 3 bases and J by 7 bases, with 4 bases of the junction left unmatched. The germline V gene has CDR1 LNHNV and CDR2 YYDKDF (reference sequence). This CDR3 contains 13 residues. Assay used: immunoSEQ multiplex PCR; TCRdb lists only in-frame clones, some missing. The sample carries around 69,000 clones, approximately 96% recorded once. The sequence came from a human donor in good health. The sequencing sample was made of T cells isolated from PBMCs. The chain carries TRBV15 and TRBJ2-7; TRBD1 matches at 9 bases. DNA of the CDR3: TGTGCCACCAGCAGGGACAGGGGTCGGGAGCAGTACTTC. Residues: CATSRDRGREQYF.